This TCR beta chain was documented in a study of blood T cell repertoires in COVID-19. About the research overall: T cells, B-cell-depleted T cells, or PBMCs supplied cDNA or gDNA.

Among Cohort 3 donors, those recovered had two negative PCRs, clearance, or symptom resolution. Germline assignment: CDR1 GTSNPN and CDR2 SVGIG (reference sequence). V was shortened by 4 bases and J by 3 bases, with 10 bases between the two germline ends. The length of the CDR3 is 12 residues. In the authors' workflow: The authors estimated nucleated cell counts from reference gene primer amplification. Data came from immunoSEQ multiplex PCR; TCRdb stores just in-frame clones and leaves some out. D and trimming come from the DNA, and the V and J calls and clone size come from that table. The top ten clones hold 10% to 14% of a sample with 210,000 or so clones, about 85% of them seen once.

Sample: PBMCs or T cells enriched from blood (not recorded which). The sequence derives from a young man who had recovered from COVID-19. The J gene is TRBJ2-7, the V gene TRBV30; tentatively, D is TRBD1 (5 bases). CDR3 nucleotide sequence: TGTGCCTGGACTCCGCAGGGCTACGAGCAGTACTTC. It yields the protein CAWTPQGYEQYF.